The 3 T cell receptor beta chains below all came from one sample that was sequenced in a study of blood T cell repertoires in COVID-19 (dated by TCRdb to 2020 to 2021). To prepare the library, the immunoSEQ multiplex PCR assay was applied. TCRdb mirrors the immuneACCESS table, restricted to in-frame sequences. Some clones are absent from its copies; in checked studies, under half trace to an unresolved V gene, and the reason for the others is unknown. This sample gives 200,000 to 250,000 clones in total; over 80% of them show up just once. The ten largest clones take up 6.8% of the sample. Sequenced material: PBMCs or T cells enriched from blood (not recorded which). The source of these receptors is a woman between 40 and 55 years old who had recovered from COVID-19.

In DNA form, the CDR3 reads TGTGCCAGCTCACCAAGTAGCTCAACTAATGAAAAACTGTTTTTT. Its protein is CASSPSSSTNEKLFF. The chain has TRBV18 and TRBJ1-4; no clear D. From germline, CDR1 is KGHSH and CDR2 LQKENI. Deletions cut 2 bases from V and 0 bases from J, with 7 bases between. This CDR3 is built from 15 residues.

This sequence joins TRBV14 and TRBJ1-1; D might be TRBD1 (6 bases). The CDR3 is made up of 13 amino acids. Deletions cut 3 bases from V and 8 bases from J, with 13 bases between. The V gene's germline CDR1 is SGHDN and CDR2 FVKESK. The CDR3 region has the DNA TGTGCCAGCAGCCAGGTCCCAGGGGCCGAAGCTTTCTTT. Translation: CASSQVPGAEAFF.

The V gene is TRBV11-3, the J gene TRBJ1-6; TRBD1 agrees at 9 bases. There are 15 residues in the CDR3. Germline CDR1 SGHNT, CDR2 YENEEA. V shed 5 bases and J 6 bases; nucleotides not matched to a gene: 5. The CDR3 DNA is TGTGCCAGCAGCCCGGGGACAGGGCCTAATTCACCCCTCCACTTT. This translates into CASSPGTGPNSPLHF.